A selection of T cell receptor beta chains follows, all from one sample in a study of T cells in Graves' hyperthyroidism and ophthalmopathy. TCRdb called the multiplex PCR reads again in MiXCR, with one record for every CDR3 protein. The top ten clones hold 7% to 9% of a sample with around 290,000 distinct CDR3 sequences, around 13% of them seen once. Source material: blood. The receptors here all came from a woman in her thirties or forties with Graves' hyperthyroidism. Each CDR3 is given with its conserved first and last residue. Each record gives: CDR3 DNA, CDR3 protein, D gene, J gene, V gene, clone size. A D gene is named only where the DNA matches it firmly. For some rows the clone size is stated as once, few or many, or as a class when expanded; others skip it.

cdr3_nt: TGTGCCAGCAGTGAAGCGGGCCCTAGCTATGGCTACACCTTC
cdr3_aa: CASSEAGPSYGYTF
d_call: .
j_call: TRBJ1-2
v_call: TRBV2
clone_size: many

cdr3_nt: TGTGCCACCAGTGAGGGAGGGGCACAGGCCGGTCTTTATTTT
cdr3_aa: CATSEGGAQAGLYF
d_call: TRBD2
j_call: TRBJ2-3
v_call: TRBV24-1
clone_size: .

cdr3_nt: TGCAGTGCTAGAGGCCGGCTAGCGGGAGTAATAGATGAGCAGTTCTTC
cdr3_aa: CSARGRLAGVIDEQFF
d_call: TRBD2
j_call: TRBJ2-1
v_call: TRBV20-1
clone_size: many

cdr3_nt: TGTGCCAGCAGCTTAGTTGCAGGACAGGGGGCTCAATATGAGCAGTTCTTC
cdr3_aa: CASSLVAGQGAQYEQFF
d_call: TRBD1
j_call: TRBJ2-1
v_call: TRBV11-2
clone_size: once

cdr3_nt: TGTGCCAGCAGCCCACAGGCCACGGGTGGTACGCAGTATTTT
cdr3_aa: CASSPQATGGTQYF
d_call: .
j_call: TRBJ2-3
v_call: TRBV3-1
clone_size: many

cdr3_nt: TGTGCCAGCAGTCCCCCGGGGAGGGGGCATCAGCCCCAGCATTTT
cdr3_aa: CASSPPGRGHQPQHF
d_call: TRBD1
j_call: TRBJ1-5
v_call: TRBV12-3/TRBV12-4
clone_size: many

cdr3_nt: TGTGCCACCAGCTTACAGCTGGGGGGCTACACCTTC
cdr3_aa: CATSLQLGGYTF
d_call: .
j_call: TRBJ1-2
v_call: TRBV15
clone_size: few

cdr3_nt: TGTGCCAGCAGCTTGGGGCAGGGGTCTGAAGCTTTCTTT
cdr3_aa: CASSLGQGSEAFF
d_call: .
j_call: TRBJ1-1
v_call: TRBV5-6
clone_size: .

cdr3_nt: TGTGCCAGCAGTGACATTTGGCTAGCGGGAGGAAGGTATGAGCAGTTCTTC
cdr3_aa: CASSDIWLAGGRYEQFF
d_call: TRBD2
j_call: TRBJ2-1
v_call: TRBV6-1
clone_size: many

cdr3_nt: TGTGCCACCAGCAGAGATAAGAAGGGAGCGGTCGGGGCTTTCTTT
cdr3_aa: CATSRDKKGAVGAFF
d_call: .
j_call: TRBJ1-1
v_call: TRBV15
clone_size: many

cdr3_nt: TGTGCCAGCAGTTACGGGAGACTAGCGCCGAATGAGCAGTTCTTC
cdr3_aa: CASSYGRLAPNEQFF
d_call: TRBD2
j_call: TRBJ2-1
v_call: TRBV6-2/TRBV6-3
clone_size: .

cdr3_nt: TGTGCCAGCAGCTTAGAGATGTACACCGGGGAGCTGTTTTTT
cdr3_aa: CASSLEMYTGELFF
d_call: .
j_call: TRBJ2-2
v_call: TRBV7-9
clone_size: many

cdr3_nt: TGTGCCAGCAGCTCGCCTACACGGAGACACTCCTACAATGAGCAGTTCTTC
cdr3_aa: CASSSPTRRHSYNEQFF
d_call: .
j_call: TRBJ2-1
v_call: TRBV11-2
clone_size: many

cdr3_nt: TGTGCCAGCACCCCAACGACAGGGGGGGTAGCGGGGCAGAACACCGGGGAGCTGTTTTTT
cdr3_aa: CASTPTTGGVAGQNTGELFF
d_call: .
j_call: TRBJ2-2
v_call: TRBV28
clone_size: many

cdr3_nt: TGCAGTGCTAGAGATCTCGCCCCTGGACAGGGAACAACCGAGCAGTACTTC
cdr3_aa: CSARDLAPGQGTTEQYF
d_call: TRBD1
j_call: TRBJ2-7
v_call: TRBV20-1
clone_size: many

cdr3_nt: TGTGCCAGCAGTTTGCGACAGGGCCGACAAGATGAGCAGTTCTTC
cdr3_aa: CASSLRQGRQDEQFF
d_call: TRBD1
j_call: TRBJ2-1
v_call: TRBV27
clone_size: many

cdr3_nt: TGCGCCAGCAGCTTGGGGCAGGGTGGAACCGGGGAGCTGTTTTTT
cdr3_aa: CASSLGQGGTGELFF
d_call: .
j_call: TRBJ2-2
v_call: TRBV5-1
clone_size: many

cdr3_nt: TGTGCCAGCAGTTTTGGGGTAAGGACACTAAGCTCTGGGGCCAACGTCCTGACTTTC
cdr3_aa: CASSFGVRTLSSGANVLTF
d_call: .
j_call: TRBJ2-6
v_call: TRBV27
clone_size: .

cdr3_nt: TGTGCCACCCTAGCGGGAGATGGGACAGATACGCAGTATTTT
cdr3_aa: CATLAGDGTDTQYF
d_call: TRBD2
j_call: TRBJ2-3
v_call: TRBV6-1
clone_size: many

cdr3_nt: TGTGCCAGCAGTTTAAGGGGGGCGGCAAACATTCAGTACTTC
cdr3_aa: CASSLRGAANIQYF
d_call: .
j_call: TRBJ2-4
v_call: TRBV28
clone_size: .

cdr3_nt: TGTGCCAGTAGTATCGGGTGGGGAGACTATGGCTACACCTTC
cdr3_aa: CASSIGWGDYGYTF
d_call: .
j_call: TRBJ1-2
v_call: TRBV19
clone_size: few

cdr3_nt: TGTGCCAGCAGTTACCGAGTAATCGGGGAGCTGTTTTTT
cdr3_aa: CASSYRVIGELFF
d_call: .
j_call: TRBJ2-2
v_call: TRBV6-2/TRBV6-3
clone_size: many

cdr3_nt: TGTGCCTGGAGTCCGAACGGGTGGACAGATACGCAGTATTTT
cdr3_aa: CAWSPNGWTDTQYF
d_call: .
j_call: TRBJ2-3
v_call: TRBV30
clone_size: many

cdr3_nt: TGCAGTGCCGACCTCCCAGGGAACACTGAAGCTTTCTTT
cdr3_aa: CSADLPGNTEAFF
d_call: .
j_call: TRBJ1-1
v_call: TRBV20-1
clone_size: many

cdr3_nt: TGTGCCAGCAGTTTAAGTCTAGGGGGCAGTTTATACGAGCAGTACTTC
cdr3_aa: CASSLSLGGSLYEQYF
d_call: TRBD1
j_call: TRBJ2-7
v_call: TRBV12-3/TRBV12-4
clone_size: few

cdr3_nt: TGCAGTGCTAGTGATAGCGGGGCTTCTCTTACGAGGGTAGAGTACTTC
cdr3_aa: CSASDSGASLTRVEYF
d_call: TRBD2
j_call: TRBJ2-7
v_call: TRBV20-1
clone_size: many

cdr3_nt: TGTGCCTGGAATAGGGGGAGCTCCTACAATGAGCAGTTCTTC
cdr3_aa: CAWNRGSSYNEQFF
d_call: .
j_call: TRBJ2-1
v_call: TRBV30
clone_size: many

cdr3_nt: TGTGCCAGCAGCCCCCCCGGTCGGGGTTGGACTTCACCCCTCCACTTT
cdr3_aa: CASSPPGRGWTSPLHF
d_call: .
j_call: TRBJ1-6
v_call: TRBV28
clone_size: many

cdr3_nt: TGTGCCAGCAGGAGCGGGAGGGAGACCCAGTACTTC
cdr3_aa: CASRSGRETQYF
d_call: TRBD2
j_call: TRBJ2-5
v_call: TRBV12-3/TRBV12-4
clone_size: many

cdr3_nt: TGCAGTGCGCAGGGGGGCGGAAACACCATATATTTT
cdr3_aa: CSAQGGGNTIYF
d_call: TRBD1
j_call: TRBJ1-3
v_call: TRBV20-1
clone_size: few

cdr3_nt: TGTGCCAGCACTGGGGGGGGGGGGGGGCGGGAGAAGGGTTTCGAGCAGTACTTC
cdr3_aa: CASTGGGGGREKGFEQYF
d_call: .
j_call: TRBJ2-7
v_call: TRBV6-1
clone_size: .

cdr3_nt: TGCAGCGTTCTAGCGGGAGTGAGTGAGCAGTACTTC
cdr3_aa: CSVLAGVSEQYF
d_call: TRBD2
j_call: TRBJ2-7
v_call: TRBV29-1
clone_size: many

cdr3_nt: TGTGCCAGCAGCTTGGTTAGCGGGAGGGCCTCCGAGCAGTACTTC
cdr3_aa: CASSLVSGRASEQYF
d_call: TRBD2
j_call: TRBJ2-7
v_call: TRBV11-2
clone_size: many

cdr3_nt: TGTGCCAGCCATATTGAGGGTTATGGCTACACCTTC
cdr3_aa: CASHIEGYGYTF
d_call: .
j_call: TRBJ1-2
v_call: TRBV28
clone_size: many

cdr3_nt: TGTGCCAGCAGTTCCGGTAGGCAGCCCCAGCATTTT
cdr3_aa: CASSSGRQPQHF
d_call: .
j_call: TRBJ1-5
v_call: TRBV12-3/TRBV12-4
clone_size: many

cdr3_nt: TGTGCCAGCAGCTCTCGGCGCCACACTGAAGCTTTCTTT
cdr3_aa: CASSSRRHTEAFF
d_call: .
j_call: TRBJ1-1
v_call: TRBV7-2
clone_size: many

cdr3_nt: TGTGCCAGCAGCTTAATTGGACTAGCGGGATTCCGGGAGACCCAGTACTTC
cdr3_aa: CASSLIGLAGFRETQYF
d_call: TRBD2
j_call: TRBJ2-5
v_call: TRBV7-9
clone_size: .

cdr3_nt: TGCAGTGCCCCCCCCCGACTAGCGGGAGACGAGCAGTACTTC
cdr3_aa: CSAPPRLAGDEQYF
d_call: TRBD2
j_call: TRBJ2-7
v_call: TRBV20-1
clone_size: many

cdr3_nt: TGTGCCAGCAGTTTGGGTGAGGTGGTGACCAAAAACATTCAGTACTTC
cdr3_aa: CASSLGEVVTKNIQYF
d_call: .
j_call: TRBJ2-4
v_call: TRBV12-3/TRBV12-4
clone_size: many

cdr3_nt: TGTGCCAGCAGTTCCATCGGATACCGGGACAGGGCTAATTCACCCCTCCACTTT
cdr3_aa: CASSSIGYRDRANSPLHF
d_call: TRBD1
j_call: TRBJ1-6
v_call: TRBV27
clone_size: .

cdr3_nt: TGTGCCAGCAGCTTAGATCCAAGAAACAATGAGCAGTTCTTC
cdr3_aa: CASSLDPRNNEQFF
d_call: .
j_call: TRBJ2-1
v_call: TRBV11-2
clone_size: many

cdr3_nt: TGCAGCGTTGGGGACAGGGGGTCGCAAGAGACCCAGTACTTC
cdr3_aa: CSVGDRGSQETQYF
d_call: TRBD1
j_call: TRBJ2-5
v_call: TRBV29-1
clone_size: many

cdr3_nt: TGTGCCAGCAGCTTGTGGGGGCAGGGGGATACTGAAGCTTTCTTT
cdr3_aa: CASSLWGQGDTEAFF
d_call: TRBD1
j_call: TRBJ1-1
v_call: TRBV7-3
clone_size: many

cdr3_nt: TGCGCCAGCAGCCAACCTGACGGATACTTGGCTGAAGCTTTCTTT
cdr3_aa: CASSQPDGYLAEAFF
d_call: .
j_call: TRBJ1-1
v_call: TRBV4-1
clone_size: many

cdr3_nt: TGTGCCAGCAGCCCAACCCTAGCGGGGTTAGAGGTAAATGAGCAGTTCTTC
cdr3_aa: CASSPTLAGLEVNEQFF
d_call: TRBD2
j_call: TRBJ2-1
v_call: TRBV14
clone_size: few

cdr3_nt: TGTGCCTGGAGTGTAGGGGGACGGAAGAACACTGAAGCTTTCTTT
cdr3_aa: CAWSVGGRKNTEAFF
d_call: .
j_call: TRBJ1-1
v_call: TRBV30
clone_size: few

cdr3_nt: TGTGCCAGCAGCCTGGGACTAGCGGACTACAATGAGCAGTTCTTC
cdr3_aa: CASSLGLADYNEQFF
d_call: TRBD2
j_call: TRBJ2-1
v_call: TRBV7-3
clone_size: many

cdr3_nt: TGCAGTGCCAACAGGGGGGACACTGAAGCTTTCTTT
cdr3_aa: CSANRGDTEAFF
d_call: TRBD1
j_call: TRBJ1-1
v_call: TRBV20-1
clone_size: many

cdr3_nt: TGTGCCAGCACCCAGACAGTTTCGAATGAGCAGTTCTTC
cdr3_aa: CASTQTVSNEQFF
d_call: .
j_call: TRBJ2-1
v_call: TRBV6-1
clone_size: few

cdr3_nt: TGTGCCAGCAGTGAAGGAAGGGGGGTCGGATACAATGAGCAGTTCTTC
cdr3_aa: CASSEGRGVGYNEQFF
d_call: .
j_call: TRBJ2-1
v_call: TRBV6-1
clone_size: many

cdr3_nt: TGTGCCAGCACCTTTCTAGCGGGAGTATCGGGGGCCAACGTCCTGACTTTC
cdr3_aa: CASTFLAGVSGANVLTF
d_call: TRBD2
j_call: TRBJ2-6
v_call: TRBV6-1
clone_size: few

cdr3_nt: TGTGCCAGCAGTTCACTGGCCGAATCCCCGTATTTT
cdr3_aa: CASSSLAESPYF
d_call: .
j_call: TRBJ2-3
v_call: TRBV28
clone_size: .

cdr3_nt: TGTGCCAGCAGCGCCCTAGCGGGAGAATACAATGAGCAGTTCTTC
cdr3_aa: CASSALAGEYNEQFF
d_call: TRBD2
j_call: TRBJ2-1
v_call: TRBV11-2
clone_size: many

cdr3_nt: TGTGCCACCAGCAGTTCCCGAGGGCATGGAAACACCATATATTTT
cdr3_aa: CATSSSRGHGNTIYF
d_call: .
j_call: TRBJ1-3
v_call: TRBV15
clone_size: few

cdr3_nt: TGTGCCAGCTCCTGGGGGCCAGGGAACACTGAAGCTTTCTTT
cdr3_aa: CASSWGPGNTEAFF
d_call: .
j_call: TRBJ1-1
v_call: TRBV6-2/TRBV6-3
clone_size: .

cdr3_nt: TGTGCCAGCAGCCCAGGGATCTATGGCTACACCTTC
cdr3_aa: CASSPGIYGYTF
d_call: .
j_call: TRBJ1-2
v_call: TRBV7-9
clone_size: many

cdr3_nt: TGTGCCACCAGCACCGGGACAGTGAACACTGAAGCTTTCTTT
cdr3_aa: CATSTGTVNTEAFF
d_call: TRBD1
j_call: TRBJ1-1
v_call: TRBV15
clone_size: many